The 17 T cell receptor beta chains below all came from one sample that was sequenced in a study of T cells in severe cutaneous drug reactions. Bulk and single-cell libraries used iRepertoire multiplex PCR with TCR subtype-specific primers. TCRdb re-called the multiplex PCR reads, yielding one record per CDR3 amino acid sequence without DNA. The sample shows approximately 1,600 distinct CDR3 sequences, and approximately 14% sits with its ten largest clones. The donors had carbamazepine-induced Stevens-Johnson syndrome or toxic epidermal necrolysis. Sequencing was performed on PBMCs. The receptors derive from a human donor with Stevens-Johnson syndrome, a severe cutaneous drug reaction.

By frequency, this clonotype registers medium-sized. The V call is TRBV28, the J call TRBJ2-1; checking the TCRdb D call of TRBD1 is not possible without DNA. The CDR3 loop spans 17 amino acids. CDR1 and CDR2 (germline): MDHEN, SYDVKM. This CDR3 is CASSLTPGRTSYNEQFF. The full variable domain, completed using reference TRBV28 and TRBJ2-1, is DVKVTQSSRYLVKRTGEKVFLECVQDMDHENMFWYRQDPGLGLRLIYFSYDVKMKEKGDIPEGYSVSREKKERFSLILESASTNQTSMYLCASSLTPGRTSYNEQFFGPGTRLTVL.

This clonotype counts as medium-sized by frequency. The chain is built from TRBV5-1 and TRBJ2-1. This CDR3 contains 14 residues. The germline CDR1 and CDR2 sequences are SGHRS and YFSETQ. Here the CDR3 reads CASSLISSYNEQFF.

Considering frequency, this clonotype is medium-sized. The chain uses TRBV7-6 and TRBJ1-6; TCRdb indicates TRBD1, and absent DNA this call remains unverified. The length of the CDR3 is 14 residues. Germline CDR1 reads SGHVS; CDR2 reads FNYEAQ. Here the CDR3 reads CASSETAYNSPLHF.

This chain links TRBV30 with TRBJ1-2. Germline V gene sequence: CDR1 GTSNPN, CDR2 SVGIG (reference sequence). The CDR3 has 13 residues. CDR3 residues: CAWSPFEAYGYTF.

The chain is built from TRBV29-1 and TRBJ1-1; no DNA is available, so the TRBD1 call from TCRdb remains unchecked. This CDR3 contains 14 residues. Per germline, CDR1 SQVTM and CDR2 ANQGSEA. CDR3 in amino acids: CSGRVVGQNTEAFF.

This clonotype is identified as medium-sized from frequency. This chain uses TRBV2 with TRBJ1-2. Germline CDR1 and CDR2: SNHLY and FYNNEI. CDR3 length equals 13 residues. The CDR3 sequence: CASKSSPNYGYTF.

The rearrangement joins TRBV29-1 to TRBJ2-5; TCRdb names TRBD1, which stays unverified in the absence of DNA. The CDR3 runs 13 residues. Germline CDR1 and CDR2: SQVTM and ANQGSEA. The CDR3 reads CSVVTGNGETQYF.

By frequency, this clonotype registers large (0.1 to 1%). The chain couples TRBV28 to TRBJ2-7. This CDR3 contains 16 residues. Looked up from germline, CDR1 is MDHEN and CDR2 is SYDVKM. This chain's CDR3 is CASTQLTDHTGDEQYF.

This chain uses TRBV20-1 with TRBJ2-7. From germline, CDR1 is DFQATT and CDR2 SNEGSKA (reference sequence). This CDR3 has 13 amino acids. The CDR3 reads CSASGRSSYEQYF.

Frequency places this clonotype as medium-sized. This chain connects TRBV2 to TRBJ2-1; the D gene TCRdb calls, TRBD2, cannot be checked with no DNA. The CDR3 is 16 amino acids. From germline, CDR1 is SNHLY and CDR2 FYNNEI. The CDR3 loop reads CASSWSGLAGLNEQFF. The variable domain in full, with the rest retrieved from reference TRBV2 and TRBJ2-1, is EPEVTQTPSHQVTQMGQEVILRCVPISNHLYFYWYRQILGQKVEFLVSFYNNEISEKSEIFDDQFSVERPDGSNFTLKIRSTKLEDSAMYFCASSWSGLAGLNEQFFGPGTRLTVL.

This clonotype is large (0.1 to 1%) by frequency. This rearrangement joins TRBV6-2 or TRBV6-3 to TRBJ2-3; the D call from TCRdb, TRBD1, cannot be confirmed without DNA. Germline CDR1 reads MNHEY; CDR2 reads SVGEGT. The CDR3 has 12 amino acids. The CDR3 loop is CAIRRDGDTQYF.

V gene TRBV20-1 combines with J gene TRBJ1-1. The germline gives CDR1 DFQATT, CDR2 SNEGSKA (reference sequence). This CDR3 is 14 amino acids long. The CDR3 sequence: CSANKGESHTEAFF.

By frequency, this clonotype is medium-sized. V gene TRBV2 combines with J gene TRBJ1-2; TCRdb's assignment of TRBD1 cannot be checked, as there is no DNA. This CDR3 is built from 13 residues. Germline assignment: CDR1 SNHLY and CDR2 FYNNEI. The CDR3 protein is CATTPPGSYGYTF.

This clonotype ranks as medium-sized in terms of frequency. The chain links TRBV6-1 to TRBJ2-2; TCRdb gives TRBD2 as the D gene, but with no DNA this cannot be confirmed. Germline V gene data show CDR1 as MNHNS and CDR2 as SASEGT. CDR3 size: 16 residues. The CDR3 reads CASEKGGSFGTGELFF.

By frequency, this clonotype registers medium-sized (0.01 to 0.1%). The chain is built from TRBV6-1 and TRBJ2-3; TCRdb's D gene call, TRBD1, goes unchecked for lack of DNA. Per the germline V gene, CDR1 is MNHNS and CDR2 is SASEGT. The CDR3 contains 15 residues. This chain's CDR3 is CASSFFGPPTDTQYF.

By frequency, this clonotype registers large. V usage is TRBV28 and J usage is TRBJ2-3; TCRdb's D call of TRBD1 is untestable without DNA. Per the germline V gene, CDR1 is MDHEN and CDR2 is SYDVKM. The CDR3 length is 18 residues. This chain's CDR3 is CASSFTHTRQGHTDTQYF. The full variable domain, with the rest looked up from reference TRBV28 and TRBJ2-3, is DVKVTQSSRYLVKRTGEKVFLECVQDMDHENMFWYRQDPGLGLRLIYFSYDVKMKEKGDIPEGYSVSREKKERFSLILESASTNQTSMYLCASSFTHTRQGHTDTQYFGPGTRLTVL.

This clonotype shows up as medium-sized by frequency. The chain has TRBV12-3 or TRBV12-4 and TRBJ1-5. This CDR3 comprises 15 residues. This CDR3 reads CASSLEPWRNQPQHF.